The 30 T cell receptor beta chains below were found in one sample sequenced in a study of cytomegalovirus exposure and HLA in healthy donors. Both 60 Vbeta primers and 13 Jbeta primers went into the PCR. Using immunoSEQ multiplex PCR, the repertoire was profiled, and TCRdb retains in-frame clones only, with some absent. This sample contains tens of thousands of clones. What was sequenced was PBMCs. The receptors were sampled from a female donor in good health and CMV-seronegative.

This CDR3 reads CASSPTSAYEQYF. CDR3 coding DNA: TGTGCCAGCTCACCTACGAGCGCCTACGAGCAGTACTTC. The chain has TRBV18 and TRBJ2-7; D unclear. The germline V and J ends were trimmed by 3 bases and 2 bases, with 8 bases remaining between them. This CDR3 has 13 residues. Germline V lookup: CDR1 KGHSH, CDR2 LQKENI.

The gene calls are TRBV7-9 and TRBJ1-6; perhaps TRBD1 as D (6 bases). The germline CDR1 and CDR2 sequences are SEHNR and FQNEAQ (reference sequence). V lost 4 bases, J lost 0 bases, and 10 bases lay in between. The length of the CDR3 is 16 residues. The CDR3 nucleotides read TGTGCCAGCAGCTCCCAGGGGAACTCCTATAATTCACCCCTCCACTTT. Residues: CASSSQGNSYNSPLHF.

The chain is built from TRBV6-5 and TRBJ1-4; 10 bases agree with TRBD1. The trim removed 6 bases at V and 3 bases at J, leaving 4 bases unmatched. CDR3 length: 15 residues. Per germline, CDR1 MNHEY and CDR2 SVGAGI. Here the CDR3 DNA reads TGTGCCAGCAGCCGCGGGACAGGGGCTAATGAAAAACTGTTTTTT. Its protein product is CASSRGTGANEKLFF.

This rearrangement joins TRBV5-1 to TRBJ2-2; weak D call: TRBD1 (5 bases). V dropped 2 bases and J dropped 6 bases, with 23 bases sitting between them. The length of the CDR3 is 18 residues. Germline-derived CDR1 and CDR2 are SGHRS and YFSETQ. The CDR3 region has the DNA TGCGCCAGCAGCTTAAAGGGGCAAGGGGAATCAAACTCCGGGGAGCTGTTTTTT. This codes for CASSLKGQGESNSGELFF.

The rearrangement uses TRBV28 and TRBJ2-5, with 16 bases lining up with TRBD2. The V gene end was trimmed by 6 bases and the J gene end by 4 bases; junction bases not matched to a gene: 8. The V gene's germline CDR1 is MDHEN and CDR2 SYDVKM. This CDR3 is built from 17 residues. The CDR3 region has the DNA TGTGCCAGCAGCCCAGGGACTAGCGGGGGGGCACGAGAGACCCAGTACTTC. Amino acids: CASSPGTSGGARETQYF.

The CDR3 sequence: CASSSGDPANYGYTF. The CDR3, as DNA: TGTGCCAGCAGCTCGGGGGATCCTGCTAACTATGGCTACACCTTC. This sequence joins TRBV7-9 and TRBJ1-2; tentative D call: TRBD1 (5 bases). V lost 4 bases to trimming and J lost 0 bases, with 12 bases between them. CDR3 length: 15 amino acids. Germline CDR1 SEHNR, CDR2 FQNEAQ (reference sequence).

The rearrangement links TRBV27 to TRBJ1-1; 8 nucleotides match TRBD1. Germline loops: CDR1 MNHEY, CDR2 SMNVEV (reference sequence). With V trimmed by 5 bases and J by 3 bases, 8 bases remained unmatched. This CDR3 spans 15 amino acids. The chain's CDR3 is CASSGQGGADTEAFF. Written as DNA, the CDR3 is TGTGCCAGCAGTGGACAGGGTGGGGCGGACACTGAAGCTTTCTTT.

This sequence joins TRBV7-8 and TRBJ2-7; no definite D call. CDR1 is SGHVS and CDR2 is FQNEAQ in the germline V gene. The CDR3 has 11 residues. V was pared by 7 bases and J by 3 bases, with 7 bases between. This CDR3 is CASTDLYEQYF. The CDR3 DNA sequence: TGTGCCAGCACAGATCTCTACGAGCAGTACTTC.

The chain joins TRBV4-3 to TRBJ2-7; 7 bases fit TRBD2. The CDR3 contains 14 residues. The germline V gene has CDR1 LGHNA and CDR2 YSLEER. The V and J ends lost 5 bases and 3 bases, in that order; junction bases with no gene match: 7. CDR3 amino acids: CASSSLTGGYEQYF. As DNA, the CDR3 is TGCGCCAGCAGCTCTCTCACGGGGGGCTACGAGCAGTACTTC.

The rearrangement joins TRBV19 to TRBJ2-7; D is undetermined. V dropped 5 bases and J dropped 3 bases, with 11 bases sitting between them. From germline, CDR1 is LNHDA and CDR2 SQIVND (reference sequence). The CDR3 is 13 amino acids. CDR3 loop: CASSAASGYEQYF. The CDR3 nucleotides are TGTGCCAGTAGTGCCGCCTCAGGCTACGAGCAGTACTTC.

V and J are TRBV20-1 and TRBJ1-4; D may be TRBD1 (5 bases). Germline values: CDR1 DFQATT, CDR2 SNEGSKA (reference sequence). There are 10 residues in the CDR3. Trimming took 3 bases from V and 11 from J, leaving 7 bases between them. The chain's CDR3 is CSASKGKLFF. The CDR3 DNA reads TGCAGTGCTAGTAAGGGGAAACTGTTTTTT.

This chain uses TRBV2 with TRBJ2-2; 13 nucleotides line up with TRBD2. The CDR3 consists of 17 residues. In germline, CDR1 is SNHLY, CDR2 FYNNEI. The V gene end was trimmed by 8 bases and the J gene end by 5 bases; junction bases not matched to a gene: 11. CDR3 protein: CASGSGLAGPGTGELFF. In DNA form, the CDR3 reads TGTGCCAGCGGCTCGGGACTAGCGGGGCCAGGGACCGGGGAGCTGTTTTTT.

The rearrangement joins TRBV7-8 to TRBJ1-1; a weak D match, TRBD1 (5 bases). This CDR3 is built from 13 residues. CDR1 SGHVS and CDR2 FQNEAQ come from the germline V gene. With 1 base removed from V and 7 bases from J, the gap between germline ends came to 10 bases. The CDR3 sequence is CASSLDRGNEAFF. CDR3 sequence (DNA): TGTGCCAGCAGCTTAGACCGGGGGAATGAAGCTTTCTTT.

The rearrangement uses TRBV6-5 and TRBJ1-4, with 7 bases matching TRBD1. CDR1 is MNHEY and CDR2 is SVGAGI in the germline V gene. The junction had 2 bases not matched to a gene; V was cut back by 0 bases and J by 10 bases. This CDR3 region has 13 residues. This chain's CDR3 is CASSYSSGGKLFF. CDR3 in DNA: TGTGCCAGCAGTTACTCTTCAGGGGGAAAACTGTTTTTT.

This sequence joins TRBV19 and TRBJ2-2; D may be TRBD2 (6 bases). The CDR3 covers 16 residues. Trimming removed 4 bases from V and 0 bases from J, with 12 bases in between. Germline values: CDR1 LNHDA, CDR2 SQIVND (reference sequence). The CDR3 DNA reads TGTGCCAGTAGTACCGTAGCGGTTGCGAACACCGGGGAGCTGTTTTTT. This codes for CASSTVAVANTGELFF.

The rearrangement links TRBV15 to TRBJ1-3, with D possibly being TRBD1 (5 bases). This CDR3 is 15 amino acids long. Trimming shortened V by 8 bases and J by 1 base, and 15 bases separated the two germline ends. Germline CDR1 reads LNHNV; CDR2 reads YYDKDF (reference sequence). CDR3 in DNA: TGTGCCACCCGAATCGACAGCCGATCTGGAAACACCATATATTTT. Translating it yields CATRIDSRSGNTIYF.

The chain has TRBV29-1 and TRBJ1-5; a weak D match, TRBD1 (5 bases). The CDR3 sequence is 12 residues long. The V end lost 4 bases, the J end lost 3 bases, and 7 bases lay between the germline ends. The germline V gene has CDR1 SQVTM and CDR2 ANQGSEA. The CDR3 coding sequence is TGCAGCGTTGGACAGAACAATCAGCCCCAGCATTTT. It is translated as CSVGQNNQPQHF.

The rearrangement uses TRBV6-5 and TRBJ1-3, with unresolved D. The germline V and J ends were trimmed by 0 bases and 2 bases, with 11 bases remaining between them. Germline CDR1 reads MNHEY; CDR2 reads SVGAGI. The CDR3 is 16 amino acids. CDR3 DNA sequence: TGTGCCAGCAGTTACTCGATGAGGGTTCCTGGAAACACCATATATTTT. This codes for CASSYSMRVPGNTIYF.

The chain has TRBV5-4 and TRBJ2-1; 9 bases align to TRBD2. Losses at the gene ends were 6 bases for V and 7 bases for J; bases not matched to a gene: 14. Germline V CDR1 and CDR2: SGHNT, YYREEE (reference sequence). CDR3 length: 16 residues. The CDR3 spells CASTWGLAGGVNEQFF. CDR3 bases: TGTGCCAGCACCTGGGGTTTGGCGGGGGGGGTGAATGAGCAGTTCTTC.

This clone is identified as medium-sized from frequency. DNA for the CDR3: TGTGCCAGCAGCAGTCGGGGGCGGGGGAACATTCAGTACTTC. Amino acid sequence: CASSSRGRGNIQYF. The chain couples TRBV5-8 to TRBJ2-4; tentative D call: TRBD2 (7 bases). With 4 bases removed from V and 7 bases from J, the gap between germline ends came to 15 bases. The length of the CDR3 is 14 residues. Germline-derived CDR1 and CDR2 are SGHTS and YDEGEE.

The chain carries TRBV9 and TRBJ1-1, with 7 bases aligning to TRBD1. The CDR3 runs 14 residues. Germline CDR1 reads SGDLS; CDR2 reads YYNGEE. After removal of 1 base from V and 5 bases from J, the junction contained 5 bases not matched to a gene. The CDR3, as DNA: TGTGCCAGCAGCGTACGGGAGGGGGCTACTGAAGCTTTCTTT. This codes for CASSVREGATEAFF.

The chain couples TRBV28 to TRBJ2-5; D uncertain. Trimming removed 5 bases at V and 2 bases at J, with 9 bases between. The germline gives CDR1 MDHEN, CDR2 SYDVKM. This CDR3 is built from 13 residues. CDR3 sequence: CASSPRAQETQYF. The DNA of the CDR3 is TGTGCCAGCAGTCCCCGCGCACAAGAGACCCAGTACTTC.

CDR3 region: CASSPRGGTYPGELFF. The DNA for the CDR3 is TGCGCCAGCAGCCCCCGTGGAGGGACTTACCCCGGGGAGCTGTTTTTT. The chain recombines TRBV5-1 with TRBJ2-2; D possibly corresponds to TRBD2 (6 bases). V was shortened by 4 bases and J by 6 bases, with 19 bases between the two germline ends. Germline V gene sequence: CDR1 SGHRS, CDR2 YFSETQ. CDR3 length: 16 residues.

The V gene is TRBV7-8, the J gene TRBJ1-4; D perhaps matches TRBD1 (6 bases). The CDR3 covers 15 residues. The ends were cut back, 5 bases at V and 8 bases at J, with 18 bases in the middle. CDR1 SGHVS and CDR2 FQNEAQ come from the germline V gene. This chain's CDR3 is CASSPRGGVGEKLFF. For the CDR3, the DNA is TGTGCCAGCAGCCCTAGGGGGGGGGTCGGAGAAAAACTGTTTTTT.

The gene calls are TRBV6-6 and TRBJ2-7, with 7 bases fitting TRBD1. Germline V gene data show CDR1 as MNHNY and CDR2 as SVGAGI (reference sequence). Trimming removed 4 bases from V and 2 bases from J; junction bases left unmatched: 11. The CDR3 covers 16 residues. The CDR3 region has the DNA TGTGCCAGCAGTTGGGACAGTTCCATTCCTGCCTACGAGCAGTACTTC. It yields the protein CASSWDSSIPAYEQYF.

The chain combines TRBV15 with TRBJ2-1, with 11 positions matching TRBD2. The V gene end was trimmed by 2 bases and the J gene end by 10 bases; junction bases not matched to a gene: 10. CDR3 size: 16 residues. CDR1 and CDR2 (germline): LNHNV, YYDKDF (reference sequence). CDR3 protein: CATSRPSGGPLGEQFF. The CDR3 region has the DNA TGTGCCACCAGCAGACCTAGCGGGGGGCCGCTCGGAGAGCAGTTCTTC.

This chain links TRBV5-5 with TRBJ1-2; possible D gene TRBD1, 5 bases. The V end lost 4 bases, the J end lost 5 bases, and 21 bases lay between the germline ends. The CDR3 has 16 amino acids. Germline lookup yields CDR1 SGHKS and CDR2 YYEKEE (reference sequence). The CDR3 region is CASSHSPPGGRYGYTF. CDR3 nucleotides: TGTGCCAGCAGCCACTCACCCCCCGGGGGGAGGTATGGCTACACCTTC.

The genes are TRBV6-6 and TRBJ1-2; no definite D call. The CDR3 contains 13 residues. CDR1 and CDR2 (germline): MNHNY, SVGAGI (reference sequence). With 0 bases removed from V and 10 bases from J, the gap between germline ends came to 12 bases. The CDR3 coding sequence is TGTGCCAGCAGTTACTCCAACCCGGGAGCCTACACCTTC. Protein product: CASSYSNPGAYTF.

V is TRBV7-2 and J is TRBJ1-2; 11 nucleotides align to TRBD1. Germline V gene data show CDR1 as SGHTA and CDR2 as FQGNSA. CDR3 length equals 13 residues. With V trimmed by 5 bases and J by 7 bases, 3 bases remained unmatched. The CDR3 DNA is TGTGCCAGCAGCCGGGACAGGGGGGTTGGCTACACCTTC. Translated: CASSRDRGVGYTF.

The V call is TRBV9, the J call TRBJ2-6, with 8 bases lining up with TRBD1. V lost 4 bases, J lost 0 bases, and 6 bases stayed unmatched. The germline V gene has CDR1 SGDLS and CDR2 YYNGEE. The CDR3 totals 17 residues. The DNA for the CDR3 is TGTGCCAGCAGCTCCGACAGGGGAGCCTCTGGGGCCAACGTCCTGACTTTC. It translates to CASSSDRGASGANVLTF.